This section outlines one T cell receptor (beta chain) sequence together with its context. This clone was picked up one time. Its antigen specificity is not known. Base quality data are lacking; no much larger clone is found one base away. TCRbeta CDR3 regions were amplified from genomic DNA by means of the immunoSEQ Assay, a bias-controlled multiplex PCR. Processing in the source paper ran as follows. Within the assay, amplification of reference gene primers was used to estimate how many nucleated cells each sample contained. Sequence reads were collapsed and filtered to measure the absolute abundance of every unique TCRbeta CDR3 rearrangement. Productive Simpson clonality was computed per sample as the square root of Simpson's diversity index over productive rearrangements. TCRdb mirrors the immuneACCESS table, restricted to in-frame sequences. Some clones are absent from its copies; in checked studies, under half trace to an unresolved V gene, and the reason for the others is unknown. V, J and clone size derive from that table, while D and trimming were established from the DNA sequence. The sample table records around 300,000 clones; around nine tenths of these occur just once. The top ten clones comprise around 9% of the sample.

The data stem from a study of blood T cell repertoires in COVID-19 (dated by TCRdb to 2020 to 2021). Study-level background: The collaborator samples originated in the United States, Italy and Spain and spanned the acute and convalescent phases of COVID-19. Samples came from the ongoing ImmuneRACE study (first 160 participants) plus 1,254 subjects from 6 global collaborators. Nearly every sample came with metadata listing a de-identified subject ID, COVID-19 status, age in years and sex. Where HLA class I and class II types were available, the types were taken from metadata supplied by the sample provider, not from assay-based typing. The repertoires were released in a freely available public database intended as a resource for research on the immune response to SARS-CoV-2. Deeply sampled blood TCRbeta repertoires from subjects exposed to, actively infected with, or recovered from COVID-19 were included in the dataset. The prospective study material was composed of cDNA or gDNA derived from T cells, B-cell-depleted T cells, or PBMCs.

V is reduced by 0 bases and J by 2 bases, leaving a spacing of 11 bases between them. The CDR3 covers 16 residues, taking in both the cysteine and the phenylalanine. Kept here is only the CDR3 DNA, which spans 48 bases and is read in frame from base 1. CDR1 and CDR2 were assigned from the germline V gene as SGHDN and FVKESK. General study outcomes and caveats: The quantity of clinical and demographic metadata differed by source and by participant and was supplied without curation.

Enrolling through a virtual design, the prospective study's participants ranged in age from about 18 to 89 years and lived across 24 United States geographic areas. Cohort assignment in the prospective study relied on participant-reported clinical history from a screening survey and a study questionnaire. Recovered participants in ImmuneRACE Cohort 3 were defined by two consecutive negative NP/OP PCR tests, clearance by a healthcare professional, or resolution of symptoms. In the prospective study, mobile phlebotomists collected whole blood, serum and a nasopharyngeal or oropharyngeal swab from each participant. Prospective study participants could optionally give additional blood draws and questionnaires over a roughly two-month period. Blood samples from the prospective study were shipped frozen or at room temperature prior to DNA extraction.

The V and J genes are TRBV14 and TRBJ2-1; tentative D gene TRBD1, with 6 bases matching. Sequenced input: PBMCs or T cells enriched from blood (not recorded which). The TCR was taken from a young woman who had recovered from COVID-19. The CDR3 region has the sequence CASSQEDRFPYNEQFF. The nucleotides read TGTGCCAGCAGCCAAGAAGACAGGTTCCCCTACAATGAGCAGTTCTTC.